A selection of T cell receptor beta chains follows, all from one sample in a study of shared clonotypes between healthy human individuals. Sequenced by immunoSEQ multiplex PCR; TCRdb stores in-frame clones only, minus some. The data show 1 million to 1.3 million clones, approximately 80% seen once. Sequencing was done on a sample of memory CD4+ T cells from PBMCs. These receptors were collected from a young man in good health. Some clones in this sample may be carry-over from other donors' samples. The CDR3 runs from the conserved cysteine through the conserved F or W. D genes are given only for firm matches. Not every row has a clone size; where given, it reads once, few, many or a size class.

d_gene | j_gene | len | v_gene | abundance | CDR3nt | CDR3aa
TRBD1 | TRBJ1-1 | 17 | TRBV19 | - | TGTGCCAGTAGTAAATCCGGGACAGGGGGCGCAGACACTGAAGCTTTCTTT | CASSKSGTGGADTEAFF
- | TRBJ2-5 | 11 | TRBV28 | - | TGTGCCAGCTCGGCCCGGGAGACCCAGTACTTC | CASSARETQYF
- | TRBJ1-5 | 14 | TRBV30 | - | TGTGCCTGGAGTCTAGGGGGTGGCAATCAGCCCCAGCATTTT | CAWSLGGGNQPQHF
- | TRBJ2-5 | 15 | TRBV7-3 | - | TGTGCCAGCAGCCTCGATGGACTGCCCGGGGAGACCCAGTACTTC | CASSLDGLPGETQYF
TRBD2 | TRBJ2-3 | 17 | TRBV5-1 | - | TGCGCCAGCAGCTTCCGACTAGCGGCAACTAGCACAGATACGCAGTATTTT | CASSFRLAATSTDTQYF
- | TRBJ1-2 | 12 | TRBV19 | - | TGTGCCAGTAGTACCCCCCGAGGCGGCTACACCTTC | CASSTPRGGYTF
- | TRBJ1-1 | 14 | TRBV2 | - | TGTGCCAGCAGTGAGTTGCGGGGGGTCACTGAAGCTTTCTTT | CASSELRGVTEAFF
- | TRBJ2-1 | 13 | TRBV11-2 | - | TGTGCCAGCAGTTTAAGTAGGGGCGATGAGCAGTTCTTC | CASSLSRGDEQFF
TRBD2 | TRBJ2-1 | 14 | TRBV4-1 | few | TGCGCCAGCAGCCGCGGACTAGCGGGAGAGGTGCAGTTCTTC | CASSRGLAGEVQFF
- | TRBJ2-7 | 11 | TRBV30 | - | TGTGCTTCCGCGGCGGGTTACGAGCAGTACTTC | CASAAGYEQYF
- | TRBJ1-5 | 12 | TRBV2 | - | TGTGCCAGCAGTGAATGGGGTCAGCCCCAGCATTTT | CASSEWGQPQHF
- | TRBJ1-3 | 13 | TRBV5-1 | - | TGCGCCAGCAGCTTGGGGGGAGACAACACCATATATTTT | CASSLGGDNTIYF
TRBD2 | TRBJ2-5 | 15 | TRBV5-1 | - | TGCGCCAGCAGCGTGCTAGCGGGAAATAAAGAGACCCAGTACTTC | CASSVLAGNKETQYF
- | TRBJ1-4 | 15 | TRBV6-1 | few | TGTGCCAGCAGGGCCCACTTAAGATCTAATGAAAAACTGTTTTTT | CASRAHLRSNEKLFF
- | TRBJ2-7 | 11 | TRBV6-5 | - | TGTGCCAGCAGTTATTGGGGGGAGCAGTACTTC | CASSYWGEQYF
TRBD2 | TRBJ2-7 | 14 | TRBV7-9 | - | TGTGCCAGCAGCTTATGGACTAGCGGCGACGAGCAGTACTTC | CASSLWTSGDEQYF
- | TRBJ1-2 | 13 | TRBV30 | - | TGTGCCTGGAGCGAGGGACGGAGCTATGGCTACACCTTC | CAWSEGRSYGYTF
TRBD2 | TRBJ2-7 | 16 | TRBV27 | many | TGTGCCAGCAGTTTTAGACTAGCGGGAGGGCCGGGAGAGCAGTACTTC | CASSFRLAGGPGEQYF
TRBD2 | TRBJ2-1 | 16 | TRBV29-1 | once | TGCAGCGCTGCGGGTAGGAGCGGGAGTATTCTCAGTGAGCAGTTCTTC | CSAAGRSGSILSEQFF
TRBD1 | TRBJ1-5 | 12 | TRBV5-8 | - | TGTGCCAGCAGCTTACGGGACAGGCCCCAGCATTTT | CASSLRDRPQHF
TRBD2 | TRBJ2-7 | 18 | TRBV19 | - | TGTGCCAGTAGTACCTCCGGGACTAGCCGGATCACGGCCTACGAGCAGTACTTC | CASSTSGTSRITAYEQYF
TRBD2 | TRBJ2-2 | 16 | TRBV30 | - | TGTGCCTGGAGAATAGGCGGGAGGGCGAACACCGGGGAGCTGTTTTTT | CAWRIGGRANTGELFF
- | TRBJ1-5 | 13 | TRBV2 | few | TGTGCCAGCAGTCGGGACACCAATCAGCCCCAGCATTTT | CASSRDTNQPQHF
TRBD2 | TRBJ2-3 | 16 | TRBV13 | - | TGTGCCAGCAGCTTAGCCGGGACTAGCGGAGGAGATACGCAGTATTTT | CASSLAGTSGGDTQYF
TRBD1 | TRBJ2-1 | 16 | TRBV28 | - | TGTGCCAGCAGCAGGGTCGGGACAGGGGGACCCAATGAGCAGTTCTTC | CASSRVGTGGPNEQFF
- | TRBJ1-1 | 14 | TRBV19 | - | TGTGCCAGTACCCCGGTCCGAACGAACACTGAAGCTTTCTTT | CASTPVRTNTEAFF
TRBD1 | TRBJ1-2 | 15 | TRBV10-3 | - | TGTGCCATCACCCTGGGACAGCCGGAGAACTATGGCTACACCTTC | CAITLGQPENYGYTF
TRBD1 | TRBJ1-4 | 14 | TRBV4-1 | - | TGCGCCAGCAGCCAAGTAGACAGGGGGGGGAAACTGTTTTTT | CASSQVDRGGKLFF
- | TRBJ1-4 | 14 | TRBV5-6 | - | TGTGCCAGCAGCCTAATTCAGGGGAGGGAAAAACTGTTTTTT | CASSLIQGREKLFF
- | TRBJ1-1 | 12 | TRBV10-3 | few | TGTGCCATCAGTGGGTCCAGTGCTGAAGCTTTCTTT | CAISGSSAEAFF
TRBD1 | TRBJ1-4 | 15 | TRBV10-2 | - | TGCGCCAGCAGTGAGCAGGGGGTCGGGGATGAAAAACTGTTTTTT | CASSEQGVGDEKLFF
TRBD2 | TRBJ2-7 | 14 | TRBV28 | - | TGTGCCAGCAGTTCAGAGGGACTAGCGGGAGTCTCATACTTC | CASSSEGLAGVSYF
TRBD1 | TRBJ2-1 | 12 | TRBV27 | - | TGTGCCAGCAGGACAGGGGGCAATGAGCAGTTCTTC | CASRTGGNEQFF
- | TRBJ2-7 | 14 | TRBV18 | - | TGTGCCAGCTCACCACCCCCAGGGAACTACGAGCAGTACTTC | CASSPPPGNYEQYF
TRBD1 | TRBJ1-5 | 16 | TRBV9 | few | TGTGCCAGCAGCGACCACCGGGACAGGGCCCATCAGCCCCAGCATTTT | CASSDHRDRAHQPQHF
TRBD1 | TRBJ2-5 | 12 | TRBV7-3 | - | TGTGCCAGCAGCTCAAATACAGGGGTCCAGTACTTC | CASSSNTGVQYF
- | TRBJ1-1 | 13 | TRBV18 | - | TGTGCCAGCTCACCAATTACAGTTGGTGAAGCTTTCTTT | CASSPITVGEAFF
- | TRBJ2-1 | 13 | TRBV28 | - | TGTGCCAGCAGTTTAGATGGGTACAATGAGCAGTTCTTC | CASSLDGYNEQFF
TRBD2 | TRBJ2-1 | 14 | TRBV5-7 | - | TGTGCCAGCAGCTCACGGGGGGGGTGCAATGAGCAGTTCTTC | CASSSRGGCNEQFF
- | TRBJ2-1 | 14 | TRBV4-2 | - | TGTGCCAGCAGCCAAGGGGACTTCCACAATGAGCAGTTCTTC | CASSQGDFHNEQFF
- | TRBJ2-7 | 12 | TRBV28 | few | TGTGCCAGCAGTTCTAAGAGCGGGTCTAAGTACTTC | CASSSKSGSKYF
TRBD2 | TRBJ2-1 | 15 | TRBV2 | - | TGTGCCAGCAGGGCGACTAGCGGGATCTACAATGAGCAGTTCTTC | CASRATSGIYNEQFF
- | TRBJ2-5 | 13 | TRBV4-1 | - | TGCGCCAGCAGCCACGGAGGGGGAGAGACCCAGTACTTC | CASSHGGGETQYF
TRBD1 | TRBJ2-7 | 16 | TRBV9 | - | TGTGCCAGCAGCGTAGGGTCGACAGGGGATTCCTACGAGCAGTACTTC | CASSVGSTGDSYEQYF
- | TRBJ1-1 | 13 | TRBV9 | - | TGTGCCAGCATCACCTCACAGAACACTGAAGCTTTCTTT | CASITSQNTEAFF